Listed below are T cell receptor beta chains from one sample, sequenced in a study of shared clonotypes between healthy human individuals. The repertoire was sequenced with immunoSEQ multiplex PCR; TCRdb's copy has only in-frame clones and lacks some. The sample has 500,000 or so clones; approximately 94% are singletons. Sample: naive CD4+ T cells sorted from blood. Receptor source: a woman aged 25 to 39 in good health. The CDR3 runs from the conserved cysteine through the conserved F or W. A D gene is named only where the DNA matches it firmly. Not all rows give a size; the values are once, few, many and, for expanded clones, a class.

clone_size,v_call,d_call,cdr3_length,j_call,cdr3_aa,cdr3_nt
.,TRBV5-5,TRBD1,16,TRBJ1-4,CASSLDRGPTNEKLFF,TGTGCCAGCAGCCTGGACAGGGGCCCAACTAATGAAAAACTGTTTTTT
.,TRBV6-1,.,15,TRBJ1-4,CASSEFHREIVKLFF,TGTGCCAGCAGTGAATTTCACAGGGAAATTGTAAAACTGTTTTTT
.,TRBV5-1,.,15,TRBJ2-4,CASSSGPVMVNIQYF,TGCGCCAGCAGCTCCGGTCCCGTCATGGTAAACATTCAGTACTTC
.,TRBV13,.,15,TRBJ2-3,CASSFRRQSTDTQYF,TGTGCCAGCAGCTTTAGGCGACAGAGCACAGATACGCAGTATTTT
once,TRBV14,.,13,TRBJ2-7,CASSQSKGASSYF,TGTGCCAGCAGCCAATCAAAGGGCGCGAGTTCGTACTTC
.,TRBV14,.,15,TRBJ2-7,CASSPSMAFYSEQYF,TGTGCCAGCAGCCCGTCAATGGCCTTTTATAGCGAGCAGTACTTC
once,TRBV6-1,.,16,TRBJ1-5,CASSELEGGSNQPQHF,TGTGCCAGCAGTGAACTTGAGGGGGGTAGCAATCAGCCCCAGCATTTT
.,TRBV6-1,.,15,TRBJ1-4,CASKETTSTNEKLFF,TGTGCCAGCAAGGAGACGACATCAACTAATGAAAAACTGTTTTTT
once,TRBV27,.,13,TRBJ1-1,CASSSYQGWLAFF,TGTGCCAGCAGTTCCTATCAGGGTTGGTTGGCTTTCTTT
.,TRBV4-1,TRBD1,17,TRBJ2-4,CASSQEGTGVPKNIQYF,TGCGCCAGCAGCCAAGAAGGGACAGGGGTGCCCAAAAACATTCAGTACTTC
.,TRBV23-1,TRBD1,16,TRBJ2-3,CASSPEGQGNTDTQYF,TGCGCCAGCAGTCCCGAGGGACAGGGCAACACAGATACGCAGTATTTT
.,TRBV5-1,TRBD1,15,TRBJ1-1,CASSRWTGEDTEAFF,TGCGCCAGCAGCAGATGGACAGGGGAGGACACTGAAGCTTTCTTT
.,TRBV9,.,14,TRBJ1-1,CASSAEQANTEAFF,TGTGCCAGCAGCGCGGAACAGGCTAACACTGAAGCTTTCTTT
.,TRBV30,.,13,TRBJ2-5,CAWSVSDPGTQYF,TGTGCCTGGAGTGTAAGTGACCCCGGCACCCAGTACTTC
.,TRBV11-2,.,13,TRBJ2-7,CASSSLRGYEQYF,TGTGCCAGCAGCTCCCTCAGGGGTTACGAGCAGTACTTC
.,TRBV7-9,TRBD1,14,TRBJ2-7,CASSRDRGAYEQYF,TGTGCCAGCAGCCGCGACAGGGGGGCCTACGAGCAGTACTTC
.,TRBV28,.,14,TRBJ2-1,CASGTGPGVREQFF,TGTGCCAGCGGCACCGGACCTGGTGTCCGTGAGCAGTTCTTC
.,TRBV7-9,.,15,TRBJ2-2,CASSPDSTNTGELFF,TGTGCCAGCAGCCCGGACAGCACGAACACCGGGGAGCTGTTTTTT
.,TRBV25-1,TRBD1,15,TRBJ2-7,CASSLTGTGEYEQYF,TGTGCCAGCAGCTTAACCGGGACAGGTGAATACGAGCAGTACTTC
.,TRBV6-1,TRBD1,14,TRBJ2-7,CASSEEGARYEQYF,TGTGCCAGCAGTGAAGAGGGGGCTAGATACGAGCAGTACTTC
.,TRBV4-2,.,17,TRBJ2-3,CASSQVVGGASTDTQYF,TGTGCCAGCAGCCAAGTCGTGGGGGGCGCTAGCACAGATACGCAGTATTTT
.,TRBV28,TRBD1,17,TRBJ1-5,CASLGQGKFGGNQPQHF,TGTGCCAGCCTTGGACAGGGCAAGTTTGGTGGCAATCAGCCCCAGCATTTT
.,TRBV2,.,13,TRBJ1-2,CASSVQGRLGYTF,TGTGCCAGCAGTGTTCAGGGTAGGCTTGGCTACACCTTC